This record concerns one TCR beta chain sequence. This sample was included in a study of blood T cell repertoires in COVID-19. The CDR3 is 17 amino acids. V shed 3 bases, J shed 2 bases, and the junction held 7 bases outside the gene matches. Germline V CDR1 and CDR2: SEHNR, FQNEAQ (reference sequence). Sequenced by immunoSEQ multiplex PCR; TCRdb stores in-frame clones only, minus some. There are about 150,000 clones in the sample; 84% occur only once, and about two fifths lies in the top ten. The genes are TRBV7-9 and TRBJ2-2, with 9 bases matching TRBD2. The sequenced sample was peripheral blood. This TCR was recovered from a human donor in a cohort sampled during active COVID-19. For the CDR3, the DNA is TGTGCCAGCAGCTTCCGGCCTAGCGGGGCCAACACCGGGGAGCTGTTTTTT. It encodes CASSFRPSGANTGELFF.